The clone carrying this TCR beta chain appeared a single time. TCRdb keeps only in-frame clones here, not all; method: immunoSEQ multiplex PCR. Among some 100,000 clones listed, about 84% were seen once. The data stem from a study of blood T cell repertoires in COVID-19. The germline V gene encodes CDR1 LNHNV and CDR2 YYDKDF (reference sequence). The CDR3 is 14 residues long. The V end lost 0 bases, the J end lost 6 bases, and 12 bases lay between the germline ends. The receptor's source is a man older than 75 with active or convalescent COVID-19. Input material: peripheral blood. This sequence joins TRBV15 and TRBJ2-7; possible D gene TRBD2, 7 bases. In nucleotides, the CDR3 is TGTGCCACCAGCAGAGATCGGGGGGCAGTCGAGCAGTACTTC. It translates to CATSRDRGAVEQYF.